This entry lists 19 T cell receptor beta chains sequenced from one sample in a study of blood T cell repertoires in COVID-19. Only in-frame clones appear in the TCRdb table, and some are missing; sequencing was by immunoSEQ multiplex PCR. The table lists more than 250,000 clones, about 86% of them singletons. Material for sequencing was peripheral blood. These receptor sequences come from a woman in her 50s with acute or convalescent COVID-19.

The V and J genes are TRBV12-3 or TRBV12-4 and TRBJ1-2; D might be TRBD1 (6 bases). Between the trimmed V and J ends, which lost 6 bases and 8 bases, there was a span of 16 bases. The CDR3 is made up of 13 amino acids. The CDR3 sequence: CASSSGGRRGYTF. The DNA for the CDR3 is TGTGCCAGCAGCTCCGGGGGGCGCAGAGGCTACACCTTC.

The chain employs TRBV4-3 and TRBJ1-1, with TRBD1 as a possible D gene (5 bases). CDR3 length: 14 residues. Germline assignment: CDR1 LGHNA and CDR2 YSLEER. The germline V and J ends were trimmed by 4 bases and 10 bases, with 19 bases remaining between them. Here the CDR3 reads CASSRTVRDYRAFF. The CDR3 coding sequence is TGCGCCAGCAGCCGGACTGTCAGGGACTATAGAGCTTTCTTT.

DNA for the CDR3: TGTGCCAGCAGCTTAGTGTCAGGGAACACCGGGGAGCTGTTTTTT. It specifies CASSLVSGNTGELFF. This chain uses TRBV7-2 with TRBJ2-2; D gene unclear. In germline, CDR1 is SGHTA, CDR2 FQGNSA. This CDR3 is built from 15 residues. The germline V and J ends were trimmed by 1 base and 1 base, with 7 bases remaining between them.

This clone was observed a few times. The chain has TRBV2 and TRBJ1-1; the match to TRBD1 covers 7 bases. This CDR3 region has 13 residues. Germline V gives CDR1 SNHLY, CDR2 FYNNEI. V lost 7 bases to trimming and J lost 1 base; unmatched junction nucleotides: 3. CDR3 region: CASMGQSNTEAFF. The CDR3 bases are TGTGCCAGCATGGGACAGTCGAACACTGAAGCTTTCTTT. The variable domain in full, with the rest retrieved from reference TRBV2 and TRBJ1-1, is EPEVTQTPSHQVTQMGQEVILRCVPISNHLYFYWYRQILGQKVEFLVSFYNNEISEKSEIFDDQFSVERPDGSNFTLKIRSTKLEDSAMYFCASMGQSNTEAFFGQGTRLTVV.

This sequence joins TRBV19 and TRBJ1-3, with D unclear. V was clipped by 3 bases and J by 3 bases, with 15 bases between them. Germline lookup yields CDR1 LNHDA and CDR2 SQIVND (reference sequence). The CDR3 length is 16 residues. The CDR3 loop reads CASSMRPPGGGNTIYF. The CDR3, as DNA: TGTGCCAGTAGTATGAGACCGCCCGGAGGTGGAAACACCATATATTTT.

The table lists this clone with a count of one. The rearrangement uses TRBV5-5 and TRBJ2-5; 9 nucleotides line up with TRBD1. The CDR3 is 14 residues long. The V and J ends lost 3 bases and 5 bases, in that order; junction bases with no gene match: 5. Germline CDR1 is SGHKS and CDR2 is YYEKEE (reference sequence). This chain's CDR3 is CASSSRTGEETQYF. DNA for the CDR3: TGTGCCAGCAGCTCCCGGACAGGGGAGGAGACCCAGTACTTC.

The V gene is TRBV9, the J gene TRBJ1-2, with 10 bases matching TRBD1. Unmatched junction bases numbered 6, after V lost 3 bases and J lost 4 bases. Germline-derived CDR1 and CDR2 are SGDLS and YYNGEE. This CDR3 region has 15 residues. The CDR3 sequence is CASSAGQGVSYGYTF. The CDR3 DNA reads TGTGCCAGCAGCGCCGGACAGGGGGTCTCCTATGGCTACACCTTC.

This rearrangement joins TRBV10-3 to TRBJ1-4, with 9 bases that match TRBD1. Trimming took 4 bases from V and 5 from J; bases not matched to a gene: 2. This CDR3 is built from 14 residues. Per the germline V gene, CDR1 is ENHRY and CDR2 is SYGVKD. CDR3 in amino acids: CAISGTGENEKLFF. The CDR3 nucleotides are TGTGCCATCAGTGGGACAGGGGAGAATGAAAAACTGTTTTTT.

The V gene is TRBV2, the J gene TRBJ1-2, with 8 bases that match TRBD1. V gave up 6 bases and J gave up 5 bases; unmatched junction bases: 5. The length of the CDR3 is 13 residues. Germline V CDR1 and CDR2: SNHLY, FYNNEI. The CDR3 sequence is CASSIQGEYGYTF. CDR3 DNA sequence: TGTGCCAGCAGCATACAGGGGGAGTATGGCTACACCTTC.

This chain joins TRBV19 and TRBJ1-1, with 9 positions matching TRBD1. The CDR3 loop spans 16 amino acids. The germline V gene encodes CDR1 LNHDA and CDR2 SQIVND (reference sequence). With V trimmed by 3 bases and J by 5 bases, 10 bases remained unmatched. The CDR3 DNA is TGTGCCAGTAGTATCGGACAGGGGTTCTCGGCGACTGAAGCTTTCTTT. Its protein product is CASSIGQGFSATEAFF.

V usage is TRBV6-2 or TRBV6-3 and J usage is TRBJ2-3; D ambiguous. Germline V CDR1 and CDR2: MNHEY, SVGEGT. This CDR3 has 12 amino acids. Trimming left V 6 bases short and J 6 bases short, with 10 bases between. CDR3 amino acids: CASSPLMDTQYF. The CDR3 coding sequence is TGTGCCAGCAGCCCCCTAATGGATACGCAGTATTTT.

This chain links TRBV2 with TRBJ1-6; TRBD1 is a possible D gene (5 bases). Germline V CDR1 and CDR2: SNHLY, FYNNEI. V lost 8 bases and J lost 8, with 19 bases in between. CDR3 length: 15 amino acids. CDR3 protein: CASRRRDLLDSPLHF. The CDR3 DNA reads as TGTGCCAGCCGACGGAGGGACCTCTTGGATTCACCCCTCCACTTT.

The rearrangement joins TRBV2 to TRBJ2-3; TRBD1 is a possible D gene (6 bases). Germline V CDR1 and CDR2: SNHLY, FYNNEI. This CDR3 comprises 13 residues. V dropped 3 bases and J dropped 4 bases, with 8 bases sitting between them. CDR3 region: CASSDPGADTQYF. Written as DNA, the CDR3 is TGTGCCAGCAGTGACCCAGGGGCAGATACGCAGTATTTT.

The J gene is TRBJ1-6, the V gene TRBV7-2; D is ambiguous. The CDR3 contains 15 residues. Trimming took 1 base from V and 6 from J, leaving 10 bases between them. Germline V CDR1 and CDR2: SGHTA, FQGNSA. CDR3 loop: CASSLDSGFNSPLHF. CDR3 DNA sequence: TGTGCCAGCAGCTTAGACTCAGGCTTTAATTCACCCCTCCACTTT.

About this clone: Other DNA variants within this sample encode the same CDR3. J is TRBJ2-3 and V is TRBV6-6; D might be TRBD1 (5 bases). The CDR3 is 14 amino acids. Germline values: CDR1 MNHNY, CDR2 SVGAGI (reference sequence). Trimming stripped 2 bases from V and 0 bases from J, with 6 bases between. Here the CDR3 DNA reads TGTGCCAGCAGTTACGACAGTAGCACAGATACGCAGTATTTT. This translates into CASSYDSSTDTQYF.

J is TRBJ1-3 and V is TRBV7-2, with 11 bases that match TRBD1. Germline V gene sequence: CDR1 SGHTA, CDR2 FQGNSA. The ends lost 1 base at V and 6 bases at J; junction bases unmatched: 5. The CDR3 runs to 16 residues. The CDR3 DNA is TGTGCCAGCAGCTTAGACTTTGGACAGGGGGCAAACACCATATATTTT. Its translation: CASSLDFGQGANTIYF.

V gene TRBV7-6 combines with J gene TRBJ2-2; D might be TRBD1 (6 bases). Per germline, CDR1 SGHVS and CDR2 FNYEAQ. The length of the CDR3 is 14 residues. V was shortened by 11 bases and J by 1 base, with 14 bases between the two germline ends. In DNA, the CDR3 is TGTGCCGCCCTAGGGGGAAGGAACACCGGGGAGCTGTTTTTT. Translation gives CAALGGRNTGELFF. The complete variable domain, with remaining parts taken from reference TRBV7-6 and TRBJ2-2, reads GAGVSQSPRYKVTKRGQDVALRCDPISGHVSLYWYRQALGQGPEFLTYFNYEAQQDKSGLPNDRFSAERPEGSISTLTIQRTEQRDSAMYRCAALGGRNTGELFFGEGSRLTVL.

The rearrangement links TRBV6-5 to TRBJ2-1, with D perhaps matching TRBD2 (6 bases). Trimming took off 6 bases at V and 6 bases at J, with 12 bases between the two ends. The CDR3 contains 13 residues. CDR1 is MNHEY, CDR2 SVGAGI, per germline. The CDR3 DNA is TGTGCCAGCAGGGCCCGGGGGTTCAATGAGCAGTTCTTC. It codes for CASRARGFNEQFF.

This sequence joins TRBV11-2 and TRBJ1-3, with D maybe TRBD1 (5 bases). The germline gives CDR1 SGHAT, CDR2 FQNNGV. The CDR3 loop spans 14 amino acids. V was pared by 3 bases and J by 0 bases, with 6 bases between. CDR3 residues: CASSLGGSGNTIYF. The CDR3 region has the DNA TGTGCCAGCAGCTTGGGGGGCTCTGGAAACACCATATATTTT.